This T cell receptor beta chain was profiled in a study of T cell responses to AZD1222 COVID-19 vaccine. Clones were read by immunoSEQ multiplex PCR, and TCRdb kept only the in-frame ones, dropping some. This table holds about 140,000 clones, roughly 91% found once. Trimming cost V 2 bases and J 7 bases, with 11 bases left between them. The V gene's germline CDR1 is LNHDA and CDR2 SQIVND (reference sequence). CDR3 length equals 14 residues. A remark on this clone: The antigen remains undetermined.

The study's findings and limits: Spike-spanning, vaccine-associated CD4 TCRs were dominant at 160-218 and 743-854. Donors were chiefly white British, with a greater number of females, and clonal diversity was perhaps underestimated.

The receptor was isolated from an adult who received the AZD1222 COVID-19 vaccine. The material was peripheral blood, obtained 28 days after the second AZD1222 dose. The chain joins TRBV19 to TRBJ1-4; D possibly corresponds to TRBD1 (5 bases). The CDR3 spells CASSIMGVGEKLFF. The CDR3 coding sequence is TGTGCCAGTAGTATAATGGGGGTCGGTGAAAAACTGTTTTTT. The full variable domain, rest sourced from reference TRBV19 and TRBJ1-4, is DGGITQSPKYLFRKEGQNVTLSCEQNLNHDAMYWYRQDPGQGLRLIYYSQIVNDFQKGDIAEGYSVSREKKESFPLTVTSAQKNPTAFYLCASSIMGVGEKLFFGSGTQLSVL.